Here is one T cell receptor (beta chain) with its context. Sequenced by immunoSEQ multiplex PCR; TCRdb stores in-frame clones only, minus some. There are about 80,000 clones in the sample; about 94% occur only once, and more than 2% lies in the top ten. The source of the sample is a study of T cell changes during pregnancy in multiple sclerosis. V lost 2 bases, J lost 0 bases, and 10 bases lay in between. The CDR3 contains 15 residues. The germline V gene has CDR1 MNHEY and CDR2 SVGAGI. Source: peripheral blood, taken in the third trimester of pregnancy. The TCR sequence derives from a female donor with multiple sclerosis, enrolled in a pregnancy study. V is TRBV6-5 and J is TRBJ1-2; D might be TRBD1 (6 bases). The CDR3 spells CASSYQGLANYGYTF. In DNA form, the CDR3 reads TGTGCCAGCAGTTACCAGGGGCTGGCTAACTATGGCTACACCTTC.